This T cell receptor (beta chain) originates from a study of immune evolution from preneoplasia to lung adenocarcinoma. The CDR3 totals 16 residues. Trimming removed 5 bases at V and 4 bases at J, with 18 bases between. The V gene's germline CDR1 is MNHEY and CDR2 SMNVEV (reference sequence). Libraries were prepared by immunoSEQ multiplex PCR; TCRdb keeps only in-frame clonotypes and omits some of them. The profile shows 2,500 to 3,500 clones, around 48% of them singletons. This clone was seen only a few times. Its antigen is undetermined. Regarding the study as a whole: From normal lung to invasive adenocarcinoma, top clone frequencies appeared to decrease.

V and J are TRBV27 and TRBJ2-1; possible D gene TRBD2, 6 bases. Source material: FFPE normal lung tissue adjacent to the tumor. The clonotype originates from a person between 50 and 60 years old with lung adenocarcinoma. The CDR3 sequence is CASSNPRASVYNEQFF. CDR3 in DNA: TGTGCCAGCAGTAATCCAAGGGCTAGCGTATACAATGAGCAGTTCTTC.